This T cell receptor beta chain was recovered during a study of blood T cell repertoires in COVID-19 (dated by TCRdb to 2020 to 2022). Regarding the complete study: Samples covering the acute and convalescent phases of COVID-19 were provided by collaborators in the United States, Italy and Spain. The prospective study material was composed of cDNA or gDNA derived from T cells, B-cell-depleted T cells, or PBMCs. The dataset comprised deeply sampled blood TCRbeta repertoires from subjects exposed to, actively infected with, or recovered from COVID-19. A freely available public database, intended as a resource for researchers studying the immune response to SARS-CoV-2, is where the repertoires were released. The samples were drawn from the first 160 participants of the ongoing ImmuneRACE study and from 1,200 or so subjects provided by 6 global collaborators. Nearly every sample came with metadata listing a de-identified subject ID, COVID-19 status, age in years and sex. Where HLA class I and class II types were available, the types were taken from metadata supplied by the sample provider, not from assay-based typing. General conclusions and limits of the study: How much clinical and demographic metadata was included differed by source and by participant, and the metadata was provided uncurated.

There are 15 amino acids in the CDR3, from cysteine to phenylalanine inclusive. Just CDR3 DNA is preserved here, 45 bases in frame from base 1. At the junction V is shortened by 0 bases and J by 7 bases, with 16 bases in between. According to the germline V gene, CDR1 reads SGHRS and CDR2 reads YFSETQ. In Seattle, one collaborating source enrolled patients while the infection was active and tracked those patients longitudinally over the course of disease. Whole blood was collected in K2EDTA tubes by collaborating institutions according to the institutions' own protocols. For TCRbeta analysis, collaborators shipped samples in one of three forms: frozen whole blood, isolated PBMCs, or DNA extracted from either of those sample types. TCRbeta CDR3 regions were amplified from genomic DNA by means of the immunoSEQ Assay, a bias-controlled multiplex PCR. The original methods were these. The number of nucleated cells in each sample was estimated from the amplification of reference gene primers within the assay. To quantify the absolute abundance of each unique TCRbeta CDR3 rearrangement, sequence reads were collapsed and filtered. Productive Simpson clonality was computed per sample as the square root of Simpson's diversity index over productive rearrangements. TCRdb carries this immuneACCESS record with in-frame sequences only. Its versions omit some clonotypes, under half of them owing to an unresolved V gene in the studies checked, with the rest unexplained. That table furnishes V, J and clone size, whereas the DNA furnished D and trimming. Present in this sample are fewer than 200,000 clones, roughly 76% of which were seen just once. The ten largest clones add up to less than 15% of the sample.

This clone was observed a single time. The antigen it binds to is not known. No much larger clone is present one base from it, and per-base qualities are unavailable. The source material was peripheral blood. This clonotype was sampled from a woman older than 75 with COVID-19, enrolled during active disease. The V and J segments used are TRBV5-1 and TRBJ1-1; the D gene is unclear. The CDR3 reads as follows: CASSLGQAGMGEAFF. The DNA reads TGCGCCAGCAGCTTGGGGCAGGCGGGAATGGGTGAAGCTTTCTTT. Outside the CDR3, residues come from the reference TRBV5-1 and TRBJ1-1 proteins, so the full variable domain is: KAGVTQTPRYLIKTRGQQVTLSCSPISGHRSVSWYQQTPGQGLQFLFEYFSETQRNKGNFPGRFSGRQFSNSRSEMNVSTLELGDSALYLCASSLGQAGMGEAFFGQGTRLTVV.